This note documents a single TCR beta chain sequence. In the original processing: Quantification of nucleated cells was approximated via reference gene primer amplification. Using immunoSEQ multiplex PCR, the repertoire was profiled, and TCRdb retains in-frame clones only, with some absent. V, J and clone size were drawn from that table, and D and trimming were deduced from the DNA. The top ten hold approximately 2.5% of the sample, which has some 390,000 clones, approximately 87% seen once. The entry originates in a study of blood T cell repertoires in COVID-19. In the study overall: Sites across the United States, Italy and Spain contributed samples from acute and convalescent COVID-19.

With 5 bases removed from V and 3 bases from J, the gap between germline ends came to 12 bases. The CDR3 is made up of 14 amino acids. CDR1 and CDR2 (germline): LNHDA, SQIVND (reference sequence). The sequenced sample was peripheral blood. This clonotype was sampled from a woman in her sixties with COVID-19, enrolled during active disease. This chain connects TRBV19 to TRBJ2-3; TRBD1 is a possible D gene (6 bases). CDR3 region: CASSADRTTDTQYF. The CDR3 DNA sequence: TGTGCCAGTAGTGCCGACAGGACGACAGATACGCAGTATTTT.